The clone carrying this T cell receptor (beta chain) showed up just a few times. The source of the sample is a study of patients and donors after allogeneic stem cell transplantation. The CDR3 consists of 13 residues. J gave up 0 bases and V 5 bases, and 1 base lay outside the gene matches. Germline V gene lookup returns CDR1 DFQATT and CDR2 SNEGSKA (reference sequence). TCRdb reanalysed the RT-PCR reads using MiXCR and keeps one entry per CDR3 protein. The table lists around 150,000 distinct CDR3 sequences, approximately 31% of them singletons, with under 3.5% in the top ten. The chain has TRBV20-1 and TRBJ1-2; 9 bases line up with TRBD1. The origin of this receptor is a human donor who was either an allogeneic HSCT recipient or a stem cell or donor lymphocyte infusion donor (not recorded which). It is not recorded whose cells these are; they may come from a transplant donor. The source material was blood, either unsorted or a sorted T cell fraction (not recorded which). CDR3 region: CSADRGTNYGYTF. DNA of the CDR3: TGCAGTGCTGACAGGGGGACTAACTATGGCTACACCTTC.